These 31 T cell receptor beta chains originate from one sample sequenced in a study of T cell responses to AZD1222 COVID-19 vaccine. Clones were read by immunoSEQ multiplex PCR, and TCRdb kept only the in-frame ones, dropping some. This sample yields about 120,000 clones, of which 70% to 90% are seen a single time; 7.5% to 9.5% belongs to the top ten. Sequenced here: peripheral blood, sampled on day 0 of AZD1222 vaccination. The receptors stem from an adult in good health.

The V gene is TRBV3-1 (or the pseudogene TRBV3-2), the J gene TRBJ2-5, with 10 bases lining up with TRBD2. The CDR3 consists of 15 residues. The germline V gene encodes CDR1 LGHDT and CDR2 YNNKEL (reference sequence). V shed 4 bases and J 2 bases; nucleotides not matched to a gene: 4. CDR3 DNA: TGTGCCAGCAGCCCTCCGGGACTAGCGCAAGAGACCCAGTACTTC. It specifies CASSPPGLAQETQYF.

The chain is built from TRBV19 and TRBJ1-1; D not resolved. Deletions cut 8 bases from V and 1 base from J, with 17 bases between. This CDR3 is built from 15 residues. CDR1 is LNHDA, CDR2 SQIVND, per germline (reference sequence). The CDR3 nucleotides are TGTGCCAGTTACGCCGGGAAGTGGGGGAACACTGAAGCTTTCTTT. This codes for CASYAGKWGNTEAFF.

This chain uses TRBV2 with TRBJ2-1; perhaps TRBD1 as D (5 bases). V lost 5 bases, J lost 8 bases, and 13 bases lay in between. Per the germline V gene, CDR1 is SNHLY and CDR2 is FYNNEI. The CDR3 has 13 amino acids. Here the CDR3 reads CASSKTGVDEQFF. CDR3 in DNA: TGTGCCAGCAGTAAAACAGGAGTAGATGAGCAGTTCTTC. Full variable domain (outside the CDR3, taken from reference TRBV2 and TRBJ2-1): EPEVTQTPSHQVTQMGQEVILRCVPISNHLYFYWYRQILGQKVEFLVSFYNNEISEKSEIFDDQFSVERPDGSNFTLKIRSTKLEDSAMYFCASSKTGVDEQFFGPGTRLTVL.

The chain recombines TRBV28 with TRBJ2-5, with 7 bases matching TRBD1. The length of the CDR3 is 15 residues. The V segment lost 6 bases and the J segment 3 bases; nucleotides outside the gene matches: 10. Germline CDR1 and CDR2: MDHEN and SYDVKM. CDR3 sequence (DNA): TGTGCCAGCAGAAAAGGGGGCCAGGGAGAAGAGACCCAGTACTTC. This translates into CASRKGGQGEETQYF.

The chain combines TRBV18 with TRBJ1-6; TRBD1 agrees at 9 bases. CDR3 length: 14 amino acids. Per germline, CDR1 KGHSH and CDR2 LQKENI. J lost 10 bases, V lost 2 bases, and 3 bases had no gene match. CDR3 sequence: CASSPADRGSPLHF. In DNA, the CDR3 is TGTGCCAGCTCACCAGCCGACAGGGGGTCACCCCTCCACTTT.

This chain connects TRBV7-9 to TRBJ1-5, with D possibly being TRBD1 (5 bases). Germline V gene lookup returns CDR1 SEHNR and CDR2 FQNEAQ (reference sequence). The ends were cut back, 1 base at V and 5 bases at J, with 12 bases in the middle. This CDR3 is 15 amino acids long. CDR3 sequence: CASSLEGAAHQPQHF. CDR3 sequence (DNA): TGTGCCAGCAGCTTAGAAGGGGCGGCACATCAGCCCCAGCATTTT.

The CDR3 DNA is TGTGCCAGCCGATCGGGGGGATGGAATGGCTACACCTTC. Translation: CASRSGGWNGYTF. The chain links TRBV28 to TRBJ1-2, with a weak D call TRBD1 (5 bases). Germline CDR1 reads MDHEN; CDR2 reads SYDVKM. V was pared by 8 bases and J by 6 bases, with 16 bases between. The CDR3 is 13 amino acids.

This chain joins TRBV30 and TRBJ1-4; D is perhaps TRBD1 (6 bases). The CDR3 runs to 14 residues. Germline loops: CDR1 GTSNPN, CDR2 SVGIG (reference sequence). Trimming left V 2 bases short and J 4 bases short, with 11 bases between. CDR3 loop: CAWSKDSHNEKLFF. The CDR3 DNA sequence: TGTGCCTGGAGTAAGGACAGCCATAATGAAAAACTGTTTTTT.

CDR3 in amino acids: CAVGGLVADTQYF. The CDR3 DNA follows: TGTGCCGTGGGGGGGCTCGTCGCAGATACGCAGTATTTT. The chain employs TRBV2 and TRBJ2-3; D perhaps matches TRBD2 (7 bases). Between the trimmed V and J ends, which lost 11 bases and 4 bases, there was a span of 16 bases. CDR3 length equals 13 residues. Germline V lookup: CDR1 SNHLY, CDR2 FYNNEI. The full variable domain, rest sourced from reference TRBV2 and TRBJ2-3, is EPEVTQTPSHQVTQMGQEVILRCVPISNHLYFYWYRQILGQKVEFLVSFYNNEISEKSEIFDDQFSVERPDGSNFTLKIRSTKLEDSAMYFCAVGGLVADTQYFGPGTRLTVL.

The V call is TRBV7-3, the J call TRBJ2-7; weak D call: TRBD2 (6 bases). Germline CDR1 and CDR2: SGHTA and FQGTGA. V lost 1 base and J lost 6, with 10 bases in between. This CDR3 has 13 amino acids. The DNA for the CDR3 is TGTGCCAGCAGCTTAAGCGGAGGGAGCGAGCAGTACTTC. Translating it yields CASSLSGGSEQYF.

Points on this clone: Being one base from a much bigger clone, this may be a read error. The chain uses TRBV6-5 and TRBJ2-7; D perhaps matches TRBD1 (5 bases). Germline lookup yields CDR1 MNHEY and CDR2 SVGAGI. Trimming stripped 4 bases from V and 4 bases from J, with 8 bases between. This CDR3 is 12 amino acids long. The CDR3 region is CASSSQGYEQYF. CDR3 coding DNA: TGTGCCAGCAGTTCCCAGGGTTACGAGCAGTACTTC.

The chain carries TRBV9 and TRBJ2-2; D remains ambiguous. The CDR3 totals 13 residues. Germline CDR1 SGDLS, CDR2 YYNGEE. V lost 0 bases and J lost 4, with 4 bases in between. CDR3 nucleotide sequence: TGTGCCAGCAGCGTAGTTGTCACCGGGGAGCTGTTTTTT. Its translation: CASSVVVTGELFF.

V is TRBV10-1 and J is TRBJ2-5; 13 nucleotides agree with TRBD2. Germline CDR1 and CDR2: WNHNN and SYGVQD (reference sequence). J was trimmed by 5 bases and V by 4 bases; bases with no gene match: 13. The CDR3 length is 18 residues. The CDR3 nucleotides read TGCGCCAGCAGTGGGCGCTTACTAGCGGGAGGGCCGGGGGAGACCCAGTACTTC. It is translated as CASSGRLLAGGPGETQYF.

The gene calls are TRBV4-2 and TRBJ1-5; D not certain. CDR3 length: 14 amino acids. CDR1 and CDR2 (germline): LGHNA, YNFKEQ. V gave up 1 base and J gave up 1 base, with 5 bases separating them. The CDR3 reads CASSQVDSNQPQHF. In DNA form, the CDR3 reads TGTGCCAGCAGCCAAGTGGACAGCAATCAGCCCCAGCATTTT.

The chain employs TRBV5-1 and TRBJ2-3, with D possibly matching TRBD2 (5 bases). Germline-derived CDR1 and CDR2 are SGHRS and YFSETQ. The CDR3 has 15 amino acids. With 0 bases removed from V and 2 bases from J, the gap between germline ends came to 10 bases. The CDR3 nucleotides read TGCGCCAGCAGCTTGGGGAGGACCGACACAGATACGCAGTATTTT. Protein: CASSLGRTDTDTQYF. The full variable domain, its missing parts supplied by reference TRBV5-1 and TRBJ2-3, is KAGVTQTPRYLIKTRGQQVTLSCSPISGHRSVSWYQQTPGQGLQFLFEYFSETQRNKGNFPGRFSGRQFSNSRSEMNVSTLELGDSALYLCASSLGRTDTDTQYFGPGTRLTVL.

This chain joins TRBV18 and TRBJ1-2, with D hard to call. Germline V CDR1 and CDR2: KGHSH, LQKENI. CDR3 size: 13 residues. Deletions cut 2 bases from V and 4 bases from J, with 8 bases between. CDR3 residues: CASSPTDIYGYTF. The DNA for the CDR3 is TGTGCCAGCTCACCAACCGACATCTATGGCTACACCTTC.

V is TRBV2 and J is TRBJ2-7; 8 bases agree with TRBD1. Germline loops: CDR1 SNHLY, CDR2 FYNNEI. This CDR3 is 14 amino acids long. Unmatched junction bases numbered 9, after V lost 7 bases and J lost 4 bases. CDR3 protein: CASIERTGKYEQYF. The CDR3 DNA sequence: TGTGCCAGCATAGAGAGGACAGGGAAATACGAGCAGTACTTC.

This clone has just one count. The CDR3 sequence is CASSVGGGPGNEQFF. CDR3 coding DNA: TGTGCCAGCAGCGTAGGCGGGGGGCCGGGGAATGAGCAGTTCTTC. The rearrangement links TRBV9 to TRBJ2-1; TRBD2 aligns across 8 bases. Germline CDR1 and CDR2: SGDLS and YYNGEE. The CDR3 length is 15 residues. V lost 0 bases to trimming and J lost 7 bases; unmatched junction nucleotides: 6.

This clone has just one count. V usage is TRBV6-5 and J usage is TRBJ1-3; D is undetermined. V lost 7 bases and J lost 0, with 13 bases in between. The CDR3 sequence is 15 residues long. Per germline, CDR1 MNHEY and CDR2 SVGAGI. DNA for the CDR3: TGTGCCAGCAACCTACGGGATTACTCTGGAAACACCATATATTTT. Translated, it gives CASNLRDYSGNTIYF.

The V gene is TRBV9, the J gene TRBJ2-1; TRBD1 matches at 9 bases. V shed 3 bases, J shed 6 bases, and the junction held 7 bases outside the gene matches. Germline values: CDR1 SGDLS, CDR2 YYNGEE. This CDR3 has 15 amino acids. This chain's CDR3 is CASSEPGQGGNEQFF. In nucleotides, the CDR3 is TGTGCCAGCAGCGAACCGGGACAGGGTGGCAATGAGCAGTTCTTC.

This clone was counted a single time. The V call is TRBV3-1 (or the pseudogene TRBV3-2), the J call TRBJ1-1, with D perhaps matching TRBD1 (5 bases). Germline loops: CDR1 LGHDT, CDR2 YNNKEL (reference sequence). Trimming pared 6 bases from V and 1 base from J, leaving 12 bases between. The length of the CDR3 is 14 residues. DNA for the CDR3: TGTGCCAGCAGGCTCGGGACGGCGAACACTGAAGCTTTCTTT. This codes for CASRLGTANTEAFF.

The chain recombines TRBV5-1 with TRBJ2-5; 8 bases line up with TRBD2. V trimming: 0 bases; J trimming: 5 bases; junction bases outside the gene matches: 6. Germline V gives CDR1 SGHRS, CDR2 YFSETQ. CDR3 size: 15 residues. The CDR3 here is CASSLARLARETQYF. The CDR3 region has the DNA TGCGCCAGCAGCTTGGCGCGACTAGCGAGGGAGACCCAGTACTTC.

The chain couples TRBV27 to TRBJ2-1, with a tentative D call TRBD2 (6 bases). V lost 2 bases and J lost 0, with 8 bases in between. Germline V gene data show CDR1 as MNHEY and CDR2 as SMNVEV (reference sequence). There are 15 residues in the CDR3. The CDR3 protein is CASSLRLGSYNEQFF. For the CDR3, the DNA is TGTGCCAGCAGTTTAAGACTAGGCTCCTACAATGAGCAGTTCTTC.

V and J are TRBV28 and TRBJ1-5, with D maybe TRBD1 (5 bases). The CDR3 covers 15 residues. V was shortened by 5 bases and J by 1 base, with 12 bases between the two germline ends. The germline V gene encodes CDR1 MDHEN and CDR2 SYDVKM. This chain's CDR3 is CASSRRATSNQPQHF. CDR3 coding DNA: TGTGCCAGCAGTCGCAGGGCCACAAGCAATCAGCCCCAGCATTTT.

V gene TRBV20-1 combines with J gene TRBJ1-2; D is unresolved. The germline V and J ends were trimmed by 7 bases and 2 bases, with 8 bases remaining between them. The CDR3 consists of 11 residues. CDR1 and CDR2 (germline): DFQATT, SNEGSKA (reference sequence). CDR3: CSGEQNYGYTF. The CDR3 DNA is TGCAGTGGGGAGCAAAACTATGGCTACACCTTC.

V is TRBV7-9 and J is TRBJ1-3; unclear D gene. The length of the CDR3 is 14 residues. The germline V gene encodes CDR1 SEHNR and CDR2 FQNEAQ (reference sequence). V shed 5 bases and J shed 4 bases, with 12 bases lying between them. CDR3 bases: TGTGCCAGCAGCCCAAGTGGAGGGGGAAACACCATATATTTT. Residues: CASSPSGGGNTIYF.

The chain employs TRBV7-3 and TRBJ2-7, with 8 positions matching TRBD2. Germline V CDR1 and CDR2: SGHTA, FQGTGA. With 3 bases clipped from V and 2 bases from J, the junction kept 0 bases outside the gene matches. The CDR3 consists of 13 residues. The CDR3 DNA is TGTGCCAGCAGCTTGGGACTAGCCTACGAGCAGTACTTC. Its protein product is CASSLGLAYEQYF.

This sequence joins TRBV2 and TRBJ1-5; D not certain. The CDR3 is 15 residues long. Per the germline V gene, CDR1 is SNHLY and CDR2 is FYNNEI. Trimming removed 6 bases at V and 2 bases at J, with 14 bases between. The CDR3 sequence: CASRVGWNGNQPQHF. In DNA, the CDR3 is TGTGCCAGCAGAGTTGGGTGGAATGGCAATCAGCCCCAGCATTTT.

There are a few counts of this clone. CDR3 nucleotide sequence: TGCACCAGCAGCCGCAGGCTACAGGGGATGGACACTGAAGCTTTCTTT. This gives the protein CTSSRRLQGMDTEAFF. V and J are TRBV1 and TRBJ1-1; TRBD1, the table's D call, lacks a check against the DNA. TRBV1 is annotated as a pseudogene. The CDR3 loop spans 16 amino acids.

V usage is TRBV29-1 and J usage is TRBJ2-1, with 7 bases identical to TRBD2. This CDR3 has 13 residues. CDR1 is SQVTM and CDR2 is ANQGSEA in the germline V gene. The V and J ends lost 7 bases and 3 bases, in that order; junction bases with no gene match: 6. As DNA, the CDR3 is TGCAGCGCTCGCGGGGGAAGCTACAATGAGCAGTTCTTC. Amino acids: CSARGGSYNEQFF.

This sequence joins TRBV28 and TRBJ1-2; possible D gene TRBD1, 5 bases. From germline, CDR1 is MDHEN and CDR2 SYDVKM. The CDR3 covers 13 residues. Trimming shortened V by 6 bases and J by 4 bases, and 12 bases separated the two germline ends. The CDR3 DNA sequence: TGTGCCAGCAGCCCCGGGGGGTTCTATGGCTACACCTTC. Protein product: CASSPGGFYGYTF.